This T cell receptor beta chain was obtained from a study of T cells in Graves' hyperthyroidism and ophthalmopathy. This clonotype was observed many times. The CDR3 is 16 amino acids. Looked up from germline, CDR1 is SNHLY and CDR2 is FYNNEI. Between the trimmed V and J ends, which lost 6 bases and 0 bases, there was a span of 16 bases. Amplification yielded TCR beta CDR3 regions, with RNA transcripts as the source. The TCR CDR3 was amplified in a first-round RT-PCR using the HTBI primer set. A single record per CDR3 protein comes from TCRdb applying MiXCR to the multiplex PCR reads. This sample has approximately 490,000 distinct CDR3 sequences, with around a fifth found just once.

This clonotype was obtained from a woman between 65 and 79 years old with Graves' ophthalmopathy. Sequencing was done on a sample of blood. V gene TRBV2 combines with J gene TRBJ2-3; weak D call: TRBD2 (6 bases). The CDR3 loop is CASRLEASVSTDTQYF. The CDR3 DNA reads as TGTGCCAGCAGGCTCGAAGCTAGCGTTAGCACAGATACGCAGTATTTT.